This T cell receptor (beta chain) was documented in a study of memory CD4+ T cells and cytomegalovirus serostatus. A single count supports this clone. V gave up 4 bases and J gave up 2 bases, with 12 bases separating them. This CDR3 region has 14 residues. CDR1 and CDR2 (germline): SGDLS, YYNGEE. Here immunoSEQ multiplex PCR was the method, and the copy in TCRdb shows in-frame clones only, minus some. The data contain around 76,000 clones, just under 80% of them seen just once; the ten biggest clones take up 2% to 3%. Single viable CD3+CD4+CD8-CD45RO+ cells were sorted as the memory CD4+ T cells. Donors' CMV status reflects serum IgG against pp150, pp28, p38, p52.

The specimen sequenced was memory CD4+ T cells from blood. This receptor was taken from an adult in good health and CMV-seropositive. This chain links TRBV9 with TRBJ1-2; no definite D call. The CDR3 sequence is CASSSPDGNYGYTF. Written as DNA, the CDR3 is TGTGCCAGCAGCTCCCCCGACGGCAACTATGGCTACACCTTC.